This TCR beta chain comes out of a study of yellow fever vaccine responses in identical twins. MiXCR, run by TCRdb on the RT-PCR reads, gives a single entry per CDR3 protein. This sample has under 25,000 distinct CDR3 sequences; approximately 70% occur once, and the top ten carry under 3%. Findings and caveats of the study: Each twin's T cell response to the vaccine was reported to look partly convergent and partly personalized.

Comment on this clonotype: Its antigen is still unknown.

Germline-derived CDR1 and CDR2 are KGHSH and LQKENI. This CDR3 spans 16 amino acids. J gave up 0 bases and V 4 bases, and 9 bases lay outside the gene matches. The chain links TRBV18 to TRBJ2-7; 7 nucleotides match TRBD1. Material: T cells from blood (PBMCs), unsorted or a sorted subset (not recorded which), obtained before or after yellow fever vaccination (not recorded which). This clonotype was sampled from a woman under 30 who received the yellow fever vaccine. Here the CDR3 reads CASSRGSGTDSYEQYF. DNA of the CDR3: TGTGCCAGCTCACGAGGGTCCGGGACAGACTCCTACGAGCAGTACTTC.